This entry lists 21 T cell receptor beta chains sequenced from one sample in a study of regulatory T cells in long-lasting Graves disease. Time point specified: newly diagnosed GD, antithyroid drugs for less than 3 months. With RNA extracted from PBMCs as input, the TCR library was made. iRepertoire HTBI primers and Arm-PCR of CDR3 regions built TCR beta libraries. TCRdb re-called the multiplex PCR reads with MiXCR, one entry per CDR3 protein. Seen here are 680,000 or so distinct CDR3 sequences, 15% to 20% observed once, and the top ten hold about 18%. A further study also used this sample, focusing on T cells in Graves' hyperthyroidism and ophthalmopathy.

Sequenced material: peripheral blood mononuclear cells (PBMCs), taken at new diagnosis, from a patient treated with antithyroid drugs. Every receptor here comes from a woman in her twenties or thirties with Graves disease.

The chain recombines TRBV12-3 or TRBV12-4 with TRBJ2-3, with TRBD2 matching 13 bases. This CDR3 contains 18 residues. V shed 3 bases, J shed 5 bases, and the junction held 11 bases outside the gene matches. The DNA for the CDR3 is TGTGCCAGCAGTTTGGGCCCTACTAGCGGGAGGGTGAGAGATACGCAGTATTTT. Translated, it gives CASSLGPTSGRVRDTQYF.

The chain is built from TRBV11-2 and TRBJ2-1, with TRBD1 matching over 8 bases. Germline CDR1 and CDR2: SGHAT and FQNNGV. This CDR3 contains 16 residues. The J segment lost 8 bases and the V segment lost 5 bases, leaving 14 bases of the junction unmatched. The CDR3 DNA is TGTGCCAGCAGCCATCGACCGGGACAGGCAGTAGATGAGCAGTTCTTC. As protein: CASSHRPGQAVDEQFF.

This clonotype has a count of ten or more. The chain uses TRBV30 and TRBJ1-1, with D possibly TRBD1 on 5 matching bases. The CDR3 runs 13 residues. V lost 3 bases, J lost 3 bases, and 11 bases lay in between. Germline V gives CDR1 GTSNPN, CDR2 SVGIG (reference sequence). The CDR3 sequence is CAWRPGAYTEAFF. CDR3 DNA sequence: TGTGCCTGGAGGCCCGGGGCCTACACTGAAGCTTTCTTT.

This clonotype was recorded only once. One base away lies a much larger clone, so this may be a sequencing read error. The rearrangement joins TRBV10-1 to TRBJ2-7, with 12 bases lining up with TRBD2. Germline V lookup: CDR1 WNHNN, CDR2 SYGVQD (reference sequence). The CDR3 is 13 amino acids. Unmatched junction bases numbered 5, after V lost 8 bases and J lost 6 bases. CDR3 nucleotide sequence: TGCGCCAGCGGAGCTAGCGGGAGGGGCGAGCAGTACTTC. It codes for CASGASGRGEQYF.

The chain links TRBV6-2 or TRBV6-3 to TRBJ2-1, with TRBD2 matching over 9 bases. J was trimmed by 8 bases and V by 10 bases; bases with no gene match: 12. Per the germline V gene, CDR1 is MNHEY and CDR2 is SVGEGT. The CDR3 runs 14 residues. CDR3 bases: TGTGCCATCGGAGGGACTAGCAGGAGCTATGAGCAGTTCTTC. Translation gives CAIGGTSRSYEQFF.

The table lists this clonotype with a few counts. The chain links TRBV11-2 to TRBJ2-7, with 7 positions matching TRBD1. With 5 bases clipped from V and 5 bases from J, the junction kept 18 bases outside the gene matches. The CDR3 totals 17 residues. In germline, CDR1 is SGHAT, CDR2 FQNNGV. The CDR3 DNA follows: TGTGCCAGCAGCCCCGGACGAGACAGGGCAAACCCCCACGAGCAGTACTTC. Protein product: CASSPGRDRANPHEQYF.

At least ten counts were recorded for this clonotype. The V and J genes are TRBV2 and TRBJ2-1; 8 nucleotides align to TRBD2. V lost 6 bases, J lost 9 bases, and 16 bases stayed unmatched. Germline V gives CDR1 SNHLY, CDR2 FYNNEI. This CDR3 has 16 amino acids. In nucleotides, the CDR3 is TGTGCCAGCAGCCTACAGGGTTCCCTAGCGGGTGGTGAGCAGTTCTTC. Protein: CASSLQGSLAGGEQFF. Filled out from reference TRBV2 and TRBJ2-1, the complete variable domain reads EPEVTQTPSHQVTQMGQEVILRCVPISNHLYFYWYRQILGQKVEFLVSFYNNEISEKSEIFDDQFSVERPDGSNFTLKIRSTKLEDSAMYFCASSLQGSLAGGEQFFGPGTRLTVL.

The chain joins TRBV29-1 to TRBJ1-2, with D perhaps matching TRBD1 (5 bases). This CDR3 region has 15 residues. The ends were cut back, 3 bases at V and 2 bases at J, with 16 bases in the middle. Germline V gives CDR1 SQVTM, CDR2 ANQGSEA. This CDR3 reads CSVDETGTANYGYTF. DNA for the CDR3: TGCAGCGTTGATGAGACCGGGACTGCCAACTATGGCTACACCTTC.

V gene TRBV20-1 combines with J gene TRBJ2-5; D ambiguous. V was cut by 5 bases and J by 4 bases, with 17 bases left in between. The CDR3 covers 14 residues. The V gene's germline CDR1 is DFQATT and CDR2 SNEGSKA (reference sequence). The CDR3 loop reads CSAPWRELRETQYF. The CDR3 DNA is TGCAGTGCTCCTTGGAGAGAACTACGAGAGACCCAGTACTTC.

This chain uses TRBV10-3 with TRBJ1-2; D gene ambiguous. Germline CDR1 and CDR2: ENHRY and SYGVKD. There are 12 residues in the CDR3. V was clipped by 3 bases and J by 2 bases, with 4 bases between them. The CDR3 nucleotides are TGTGCCATCAGTGACCGAAACTATGGCTACACCTTC. Its translation: CAISDRNYGYTF.

The sample holds a few counts of this clonotype. This rearrangement joins TRBV18 to TRBJ1-4; no firm D call. The CDR3 sequence is 12 residues long. Trimming pared 1 base from V and 8 bases from J, leaving 5 bases between. Per germline, CDR1 KGHSH and CDR2 LQKENI. DNA of the CDR3: TGTGCCAGCTCACCACGCCCCGAAAAACTGTTTTTT. This codes for CASSPRPEKLFF.

This clonotype was detected a few times. A junction end diverges from the germline sequence, so it may reflect a read error. V usage is TRBV5-8 and J usage is TRBJ2-1, with a weak D call TRBD1 (7 bases). This CDR3 region has 12 residues. The germline V gene encodes CDR1 SGHTS and CDR2 YDEGEE. CDR3 sequence (DNA): TGTGCCAGCAGCTTAGGAGGGGGCAGCCCCCCTTTC. It yields the protein CASSLGGGSPPF.

The V gene is TRBV3-1, the J gene TRBJ2-5; 14 bases agree with TRBD2. The CDR3 contains 18 residues. Germline trimming cut 4 bases from V and 4 bases from J; bases unmatched to any gene: 11. The germline V gene encodes CDR1 LGHDT and CDR2 YNNKEL (reference sequence). The CDR3 DNA sequence: TGTGCCAGCAGCCTCCCGGGACTAGCGGGAGCGTTGGGAGAGACCCAGTACTTC. Translation gives CASSLPGLAGALGETQYF.

This clonotype was detected only a few times. The chain recombines TRBV15 with TRBJ2-7; 8 bases fit TRBD1. CDR3 size: 14 residues. With V trimmed by 5 bases and J by 1 base, 4 bases remained unmatched. Germline loops: CDR1 LNHNV, CDR2 YYDKDF (reference sequence). The CDR3 is CATSPWTGSYEQYF. In DNA, the CDR3 is TGTGCCACCAGCCCGTGGACAGGGTCCTACGAGCAGTACTTC.

The chain combines TRBV18 with TRBJ1-3; TRBD1 is a possible D gene (5 bases). Trimming took off 4 bases at V and 0 bases at J, with 10 bases between the two ends. This CDR3 is built from 15 residues. The V gene's germline CDR1 is KGHSH and CDR2 LQKENI. The CDR3 DNA sequence: TGTGCCAGCTCACAGGAGGGGCACTCTGGAAACACCATATATTTT. It yields the protein CASSQEGHSGNTIYF.

This clonotype came up a few times. This chain connects TRBV30 to TRBJ1-2; tentative D call: TRBD1 (5 bases). Germline V gene sequence: CDR1 GTSNPN, CDR2 SVGIG (reference sequence). The CDR3 consists of 11 residues. V dropped 2 bases and J dropped 11 bases, with 12 bases sitting between them. In nucleotides, the CDR3 is TGTGCCTGGAGTTGGGGGGAGTCTTACACCTTC. This sequence encodes CAWSWGESYTF.

This clonotype was seen ten or more times. The V call is TRBV9, the J call TRBJ1-1; D not certain. Germline CDR1 and CDR2: SGDLS and YYNGEE. The V end was cut by 0 bases, the J end by 1 base, with 7 bases between. CDR3 size: 14 residues. The CDR3 protein is CASSVGSGNTEAFF. Written as DNA, the CDR3 is TGTGCCAGCAGCGTAGGATCCGGGAACACTGAAGCTTTCTTT.

This clonotype was counted many times. V and J are TRBV28 and TRBJ2-5; TRBD2 matches 9 bases. The length of the CDR3 is 16 residues. V trimming: 2 bases; J trimming: 4 bases; junction bases outside the gene matches: 8. From germline, CDR1 is MDHEN and CDR2 SYDVKM. The CDR3 is CASSLSLAGFGETQYF. The CDR3 coding sequence is TGTGCCAGCAGTTTAAGCCTAGCGGGATTCGGAGAGACCCAGTACTTC.

This clonotype has at least ten counts. The chain carries TRBV27 and TRBJ2-5; D not resolved. Trimming stripped 6 bases from V and 5 bases from J, with 10 bases between. Germline lookup yields CDR1 MNHEY and CDR2 SMNVEV (reference sequence). This CDR3 has 12 residues. Here the CDR3 reads CASSLMGETQYF. In nucleotides, the CDR3 is TGTGCCAGCAGCTTAATGGGGGAGACCCAGTACTTC.

This clonotype was observed at least ten times. The chain carries TRBV3-1 and TRBJ1-1; D remains unclear. V lost 1 base to trimming and J lost 5 bases, with 5 bases between them. This CDR3 spans 12 amino acids. Germline V gene data show CDR1 as LGHDT and CDR2 as YNNKEL (reference sequence). CDR3 in amino acids: CASSQVATEAFF. CDR3 DNA: TGTGCCAGCAGCCAAGTCGCGACTGAAGCTTTCTTT.

This clonotype was seen a handful of times. This sequence joins TRBV19 and TRBJ1-3; D possibly corresponds to TRBD1 (6 bases). CDR3 length: 14 amino acids. Trimming took 7 bases from V and 2 from J, leaving 12 bases between them. The germline CDR1 and CDR2 sequences are LNHDA and SQIVND (reference sequence). The CDR3 sequence: CASKRTEAGNTIYF. CDR3 DNA: TGTGCCAGTAAGCGGACAGAGGCTGGAAACACCATATATTTT.